These 26 T cell receptor beta chains share one sample of origin, sequenced in a study of cytomegalovirus exposure and HLA in healthy donors. Use of 60 Vbeta and 13 Jbeta primers characterized the PCR. Assay used: immunoSEQ multiplex PCR; TCRdb lists only in-frame clones, some missing. The repertoire consists of 180,000 or so clones, with 76% occurring once and the leading ten covering around 1.5%. Sequences were obtained from PBMCs. The origin of the receptors is a man aged 18 to 30 in good health and CMV-seronegative.

The chain is built from TRBV12-5 and TRBJ2-5; D not resolved. Germline-derived CDR1 and CDR2 are LGHNT and FRNRAP. V was pared by 3 bases and J by 5 bases, with 4 bases between. CDR3 length: 11 amino acids. CDR3 amino acids: CASGFGETQYF. The CDR3 nucleotides read TGTGCTAGTGGTTTCGGGGAGACCCAGTACTTC.

The chain combines TRBV27 with TRBJ2-7; weak D call: TRBD1 (6 bases). Trimming shortened V by 8 bases and J by 2 bases, and 13 bases separated the two germline ends. Germline CDR1 and CDR2: MNHEY and SMNVEV (reference sequence). The CDR3 runs to 13 residues. DNA of the CDR3: TGTGCCAGCCGCACAGGGACCCCCTACGAGCAGTACTTC. This sequence encodes CASRTGTPYEQYF.

As DNA, the CDR3 is TGTGCCATCAGCCCGGGACAGGGGACGCGGGCCAGGGACGAGCAGTACTTC. It specifies CAISPGQGTRARDEQYF. V is TRBV10-3 and J is TRBJ2-7; 10 bases are a match to TRBD1. With 6 bases clipped from V and 5 bases from J, the junction kept 16 bases outside the gene matches. The CDR3 sequence is 17 residues long. CDR1 is ENHRY and CDR2 is SYGVKD in the germline V gene.

This chain uses TRBV19 with TRBJ1-5; 9 bases map to TRBD1. V gave up 1 base and J gave up 2 bases; unmatched junction bases: 9. This CDR3 has 18 amino acids. From germline, CDR1 is LNHDA and CDR2 SQIVND (reference sequence). CDR3 amino acids: CASSIGDRVRVGNQPQHF. The CDR3 DNA is TGTGCCAGTAGTATAGGGGACAGGGTTAGGGTGGGCAATCAGCCCCAGCATTTT.

This chain uses TRBV5-1 with TRBJ2-7, with TRBD1 matching 8 bases. Germline V gene sequence: CDR1 SGHRS, CDR2 YFSETQ. J lost 6 bases, V lost 4 bases, and 12 bases had no gene match. The CDR3 is 15 residues long. CDR3: CASSGTTGVPIEQYF. The CDR3 DNA sequence: TGCGCCAGCAGCGGGACGACAGGGGTCCCGATCGAGCAGTACTTC.

This clone came up a few times. The chain carries TRBV5-5 and TRBJ1-1; D might be TRBD1 (5 bases). With 4 bases removed from V and 6 bases from J, the gap between germline ends came to 19 bases. The CDR3 spans 15 residues. CDR1 and CDR2 (germline): SGHKS, YYEKEE (reference sequence). CDR3 in amino acids: CASSVGDSRWAEAFF. The CDR3 region has the DNA TGTGCCAGCAGCGTGGGGGACTCCCGGTGGGCTGAAGCTTTCTTT.

V usage is TRBV2 and J usage is TRBJ1-1; no clear D gene. From germline, CDR1 is SNHLY and CDR2 FYNNEI. Deletions cut 3 bases from V and 4 bases from J, with 12 bases between. The CDR3 is made up of 14 amino acids. CDR3 in amino acids: CASSDVSVGTEAFF. For the CDR3, the DNA is TGTGCCAGCAGTGACGTGTCGGTTGGCACTGAAGCTTTCTTT.

This chain uses TRBV5-5 with TRBJ2-3; D possibly corresponds to TRBD2 (5 bases). There are 15 residues in the CDR3. Germline V lookup: CDR1 SGHKS, CDR2 YYEKEE (reference sequence). V gave up 0 bases and J gave up 2 bases, with 10 bases separating them. The CDR3 protein is CASSLAAGITDTQYF. DNA of the CDR3: TGTGCCAGCAGCTTGGCCGCGGGTATCACAGATACGCAGTATTTT.

Regarding this clone: Other DNA sequences in the same sample also yield this CDR3. This chain uses TRBV7-9 with TRBJ2-7, with no clear D. The CDR3 length is 13 residues. V gave up 5 bases and J gave up 1 base, with 9 bases separating them. Germline V lookup: CDR1 SEHNR, CDR2 FQNEAQ (reference sequence). The CDR3 protein is CASSVGPSYEQYF. CDR3 DNA sequence: TGTGCCAGCAGCGTGGGCCCTTCCTACGAGCAGTACTTC. The whole variable domain, remainder taken from reference TRBV7-9 and TRBJ2-7, is DTGVSQNPRHKITKRGQNVTFRCDPISEHNRLYWYRQTLGQGPEFLTYFQNEAQLEKSRLLSDRFSAERPKGSFSTLEIQRTEQGDSAMYLCASSVGPSYEQYFGPGTRLTVT.

The rearrangement uses TRBV5-1 and TRBJ2-1, with 7 positions matching TRBD2. Per germline, CDR1 SGHRS and CDR2 YFSETQ. The CDR3 sequence is 17 residues long. V lost 4 bases to trimming and J lost 7 bases; unmatched junction nucleotides: 17. This chain's CDR3 is CASSPGGQTRSSNEQFF. CDR3 DNA sequence: TGCGCCAGCAGCCCGGGAGGACAAACGCGTTCGTCGAATGAGCAGTTCTTC.

This chain uses TRBV4-1 with TRBJ2-5; 8 bases map to TRBD2. This CDR3 is 16 amino acids long. Germline CDR1 and CDR2: MGHRA and YSYEKL. J was trimmed by 5 bases and V by 1 base; bases with no gene match: 9. The CDR3 coding sequence is TGCGCCAGCAGCCAAGTTCCGGGAGGGCGCCACGAGACCCAGTACTTC. This codes for CASSQVPGGRHETQYF.

The rearrangement links TRBV28 to TRBJ2-3; D not resolved. Germline V lookup: CDR1 MDHEN, CDR2 SYDVKM. V lost 7 bases and J lost 4, with 12 bases in between. The CDR3 is made up of 13 amino acids. The CDR3 DNA reads TGTGCCAGCATGACCAGGTTGCCAGATACGCAGTATTTT. This codes for CASMTRLPDTQYF.

The chain is built from TRBV2 and TRBJ2-1, with TRBD2 matching over 12 bases. Per the germline V gene, CDR1 is SNHLY and CDR2 is FYNNEI. Unmatched junction bases numbered 1, after V lost 4 bases and J lost 0 bases. The CDR3 loop spans 16 amino acids. DNA of the CDR3: TGTGCCAGCAGTGGACTAGCGGGGGCCTCCTACAATGAGCAGTTCTTC. Its protein is CASSGLAGASYNEQFF.

The chain has TRBV9 and TRBJ2-7; 7 nucleotides agree with TRBD1. Per the germline V gene, CDR1 is SGDLS and CDR2 is YYNGEE. Trimming at V came to 2 bases and at J to 7 bases, leaving 15 bases not matched to a gene. This CDR3 comprises 16 residues. Here the CDR3 reads CASSVGPGTDLGEQYF. The CDR3 DNA sequence: TGTGCCAGCAGCGTTGGGCCCGGGACAGACCTCGGGGAGCAGTACTTC.

The chain joins TRBV19 to TRBJ2-7, with D possibly being TRBD1 (5 bases). V lost 1 base and J lost 4, with 17 bases in between. Germline CDR1 and CDR2: LNHDA and SQIVND (reference sequence). The CDR3 length is 16 residues. The CDR3: CASSIGGSREGYEQYF. The CDR3 nucleotides read TGTGCCAGTAGTATAGGAGGATCCAGGGAAGGTTACGAGCAGTACTTC.

The chain links TRBV19 to TRBJ2-7, with 9 bases fitting TRBD1. V lost 8 bases and J lost 3; bases outside the gene matches: 8. This CDR3 region has 14 residues. CDR1 and CDR2 (germline): LNHDA, SQIVND (reference sequence). As DNA, the CDR3 is TGTGCCAGTGCTTTCGGGACAGGGCTCTACGAGCAGTACTTC. As protein: CASAFGTGLYEQYF.

The gene calls are TRBV4-1 and TRBJ1-4; 8 bases map to TRBD1. Germline-derived CDR1 and CDR2 are MGHRA and YSYEKL. The CDR3 consists of 14 residues. V gave up 4 bases and J gave up 6 bases; unmatched junction bases: 4. CDR3 sequence reads: CASSRTGLYEKLFF. The DNA for the CDR3 is TGCGCCAGCAGCCGGACAGGGCTATATGAAAAACTGTTTTTT.

Here the CDR3 reads CASAPGTGGDQPQHF. CDR3 coding DNA: TGTGCCAGTGCCCCCGGGACCGGGGGGGATCAGCCCCAGCATTTT. The chain carries TRBV27 and TRBJ1-5, with TRBD1 as a possible D gene (5 bases). Germline lookup yields CDR1 MNHEY and CDR2 SMNVEV (reference sequence). Trimming shortened V by 9 bases and J by 5 bases, and 20 bases separated the two germline ends. This CDR3 is built from 15 residues.

This rearrangement joins TRBV2 to TRBJ2-5, with TRBD2 identical over 8 bases. The trim removed 3 bases at V and 2 bases at J, leaving 5 bases unmatched. The CDR3 sequence is 15 residues long. From germline, CDR1 is SNHLY and CDR2 FYNNEI. In DNA, the CDR3 is TGTGCCAGCAGTGATAACGGGGGGGGGCAAGAGACCCAGTACTTC. Its protein product is CASSDNGGGQETQYF.

This clone was seen more than once but under ten times. This chain links TRBV11-2 with TRBJ1-1; maybe TRBD1 (6 bases). The CDR3 is 14 amino acids. Per germline, CDR1 SGHAT and CDR2 FQNNGV. V was cut by 6 bases and J by 1 base, with 12 bases left in between. Here the CDR3 DNA reads TGTGCCAGCAGTCGACAGGACCGGAACACTGAAGCTTTCTTT. Its protein product is CASSRQDRNTEAFF.

The chain uses TRBV5-1 and TRBJ2-7; tentative D call: TRBD2 (5 bases). The CDR3 runs 16 residues. Germline CDR1 reads SGHRS; CDR2 reads YFSETQ. Trimming stripped 2 bases from V and 0 bases from J, with 15 bases between. DNA of the CDR3: TGCGCCAGCAGCTTCGGGGTTGGTGTGGGCTCCTACGAGCAGTACTTC. Its protein product is CASSFGVGVGSYEQYF. Combining the CDR3 with reference TRBV5-1 and TRBJ2-7 gives the whole variable domain KAGVTQTPRYLIKTRGQQVTLSCSPISGHRSVSWYQQTPGQGLQFLFEYFSETQRNKGNFPGRFSGRQFSNSRSEMNVSTLELGDSALYLCASSFGVGVGSYEQYFGPGTRLTVT.

This rearrangement joins TRBV28 to TRBJ2-2; 10 bases line up with TRBD1. Per germline, CDR1 MDHEN and CDR2 SYDVKM. J lost 7 bases, V lost 8 bases, and 10 bases had no gene match. The CDR3 extends over 15 amino acids. Written as DNA, the CDR3 is TGTGCCAGCTACATTCCTGACAGGGGGCACGGGGAGCTGTTTTTT. It yields the protein CASYIPDRGHGELFF.

The chain couples TRBV2 to TRBJ2-5, with 9 bases aligning to TRBD2. In germline, CDR1 is SNHLY, CDR2 FYNNEI. The CDR3 is 15 residues long. V trimming: 6 bases; J trimming: 4 bases; junction bases outside the gene matches: 9. CDR3 amino acids: CASSPRAGGRETQYF. For the CDR3, the DNA is TGTGCCAGCAGCCCTCGGGCGGGGGGGCGAGAGACCCAGTACTTC.

CDR3 protein: CATSVRSSYNSPLHF. The CDR3 DNA reads TGTGCCACCAGTGTCCGGAGCTCCTATAATTCACCCCTCCACTTT. This sequence joins TRBV15 and TRBJ1-6; D unclear. Germline V lookup: CDR1 LNHNV, CDR2 YYDKDF (reference sequence). The CDR3 loop spans 15 amino acids. The V end was cut by 6 bases, the J end by 0 bases, with 9 bases between.

The chain employs TRBV7-9 and TRBJ2-7; tentative D call: TRBD2 (5 bases). Germline CDR1 reads SEHNR; CDR2 reads FQNEAQ (reference sequence). The ends were cut back, 4 bases at V and 7 bases at J, with 17 bases in the middle. The CDR3 runs to 14 residues. CDR3 DNA: TGTGCCAGCAGCTATTCAGAGAAATCGGGGGAGCAGTACTTC. Translating it yields CASSYSEKSGEQYF.

The gene calls are TRBV7-8 and TRBJ1-5; D might be TRBD1 (6 bases). V was clipped by 5 bases and J by 3 bases, with 14 bases between them. The CDR3 is 15 amino acids. Germline V gene lookup returns CDR1 SGHVS and CDR2 FQNEAQ. DNA for the CDR3: TGTGCCAGCAGCCAGATGGACAGACACAATCAGCCCCAGCATTTT. Translated: CASSQMDRHNQPQHF.